This TCR beta chain was found in a study of technical replicates of blood from four donors. Generated by immunoSEQ multiplex PCR, the TCRdb table keeps only in-frame clones and is missing some. The table shows around 80,000 clones, with roughly 90% occurring only once. Germline CDR1 reads SGDLS; CDR2 reads YYNGEE. J was trimmed by 6 bases and V by 3 bases; bases with no gene match: 0. The length of the CDR3 is 12 residues. The rearrangement uses TRBV9 and TRBJ2-1; 7 bases agree with TRBD1. This receptor was obtained from a human donor in good health. The specimen sequenced was T cells isolated from PBMCs. CDR3 in amino acids: CASSGQGNEQFF. DNA of the CDR3: TGTGCCAGCAGCGGACAGGGCAATGAGCAGTTCTTC.